This TCR beta chain was identified in a study of T cell responses to AZD1222 COVID-19 vaccine. The length of the CDR3 is 16 residues. V shed 0 bases and J 1 base; nucleotides not matched to a gene: 3. Germline CDR1 reads LGHDT; CDR2 reads YNNKEL (reference sequence). Notes on this clone: Its antigen is as yet unknown.

The table came from immunoSEQ multiplex PCR; TCRdb's copy has only in-frame clones and leaves some out. The sample gives roughly 120,000 clones, 91% of which show up once; less than 8.5% is in the top ten. Study findings and constraints: Following two doses of AZD1222, Spike-specific TCR breadth and depth rose.

The chain carries TRBV3-1 (or the pseudogene TRBV3-2) and TRBJ1-2, with 9 bases that match TRBD1. The sequences come from peripheral blood, collected on day 0 of AZD1222 vaccination. The TCR comes from an adult in good health. The CDR3 here is CASSQDWDRVNYGYTF. The DNA for the CDR3 is TGTGCCAGCAGCCAAGATTGGGACAGGGTTAACTATGGCTACACCTTC.